A selection of T cell receptor beta chains follows, all from one sample in a study of cytomegalovirus exposure and HLA in healthy donors. Some clones are missing from TCRdb's copy, which holds only in-frame ones; the method was immunoSEQ multiplex PCR. The sample lists some 170,000 clones, roughly 80% occurring once. The sequenced sample consisted of PBMCs. Receptor source: a man aged 45-60 years in good health and CMV-seropositive. Each CDR3 is given with its conserved first and last residue. A D gene is named only where the DNA matches it firmly. Part of the rows lack a size; the others show once, few, many or a class for expanded clones.

j_gene	v_gene	abundance	d_gene	CDR3nt	CDR3aa
TRBJ2-1	TRBV27	NA	TRBD1	TGTGCCAGCAGTTTACAGGGGGCCGGGAATGAGCAGTTCTTC	CASSLQGAGNEQFF
TRBJ2-7	TRBV10-3	NA	NA	TGTGCCATCGGGGCCTCCTACGAGCAGTACTTC	CAIGASYEQYF
TRBJ1-5	TRBV7-2	NA	NA	TGTGCCAGCAGCTTAGACGGAAGGGGAACACAGCCCCAGCATTTT	CASSLDGRGTQPQHF
TRBJ1-3	TRBV7-3	NA	NA	TGTGCCAGCAGCTCTCAGGGTTCCTCTGGAAACACCATATATTTT	CASSSQGSSGNTIYF
TRBJ2-7	TRBV6-5	NA	NA	TGTGCCAGCAGGCGGTCGGGGAGCTACGAGCAGTACTTC	CASRRSGSYEQYF
TRBJ2-5	TRBV11-3	NA	TRBD1	TGTGCCAGCAGCTCCAGGGGGCGAGGGCAAGAGACCCAGTACTTC	CASSSRGRGQETQYF
TRBJ2-1	TRBV7-2	once	TRBD2	TGTGCCAGCAGCCTGGCGGGAGTGAACAATGAGCAGTTCTTC	CASSLAGVNNEQFF
TRBJ2-1	TRBV5-6	NA	TRBD1	TGTGCCAGCACCCCGGGGACAGCTTGGGGGGAGCAGTTCTTC	CASTPGTAWGEQFF
TRBJ1-2	TRBV28	NA	NA	TGTGCCAGCAGATTCAGGGGCCTTGGCGATGGCTACACCTTC	CASRFRGLGDGYTF
TRBJ1-5	TRBV6-5	NA	NA	TGTGCCAGCACCCCAGGGGCCAATCAGCCCCAGCATTTT	CASTPGANQPQHF
TRBJ1-4	TRBV2	few	TRBD1	TGTGCCAGCCAAGCGACAGGGGTTAATGAAAAACTGTTTTTT	CASQATGVNEKLFF
TRBJ2-2	TRBV12-5	NA	NA	TGTGCTAGTGGTTTGGTACTGGGACGGGGGGCTAGTACCGGGGAGCTGTTTTTT	CASGLVLGRGASTGELFF
TRBJ2-1	TRBV5-1	NA	TRBD1	TGCGCCAGCAGTTACGGACAGGGGTTTGGTAATGAGCAGTTCTTC	CASSYGQGFGNEQFF
TRBJ2-7	TRBV28	NA	NA	TGTGCCAGCAGCCCTAACAGGGTCTCGTCCTACGAGCAGTACTTC	CASSPNRVSSYEQYF
TRBJ2-7	TRBV6-6	NA	TRBD1	TGTGCCAGCAGAAACCCCCGGGACAGGGGCTACGAGCAGTACTTC	CASRNPRDRGYEQYF
TRBJ2-4	TRBV5-5	NA	TRBD2	TGTGCCAGCAGCTTCATAGGAGGGGAGGGCATTCAGTACTTC	CASSFIGGEGIQYF
TRBJ2-1	TRBV5-1	NA	NA	TGCGCCAGCAGCCACGGGTTCCGTCTCGATGAGCAGTTCTTC	CASSHGFRLDEQFF
TRBJ1-4	TRBV5-1	NA	TRBD1	TGCGCCAGCAGCTTGGAAAGGACAGGGGGAAATGAAAAACTGTTTTTT	CASSLERTGGNEKLFF
TRBJ2-1	TRBV6-5	NA	TRBD2	TGTGCCAGCAGTTACTCGGGACTAAAATCCGATGAGCAGTTCTTC	CASSYSGLKSDEQFF
TRBJ1-3	TRBV19	NA	TRBD1	TGTGCCAGTAGAGGACAGGAGATCTCTGGAAACACCATATATTTT	CASRGQEISGNTIYF
TRBJ2-7	TRBV11-2	NA	NA	TGTGCCAGCAGCTACCCCGGGACGGGGGCCTACGAGCAGTACTTC	CASSYPGTGAYEQYF
TRBJ2-2	TRBV28	NA	NA	TGTGCCAGCAGTTTATACCCCCCAGTAGGGGAACTCAACACCGGGGAGCTGTTTTTT	CASSLYPPVGELNTGELFF
TRBJ1-1	TRBV10-1	NA	TRBD1	TGCGCCAGCAGTCCGGACAGGGTCGGCACTGAAGCTTTCTTT	CASSPDRVGTEAFF